This T cell receptor beta chain appears in the sequencing data of a study of blood T cell repertoires in COVID-19. TCRdb's table, derived via immunoSEQ multiplex PCR, lists solely in-frame clones and lacks some. The profile shows a few hundred thousand clones, over 75% of them singletons. This CDR3 is built from 14 residues. From germline, CDR1 is DFQATT and CDR2 SNEGSKA (reference sequence). V gave up 3 bases and J gave up 6 bases; unmatched junction bases: 3. The rearrangement uses TRBV20-1 and TRBJ2-3, with TRBD2 matching 13 bases. The sequence came from a woman in her 70s with COVID-19, enrolled during active disease. Source material: peripheral blood. In nucleotides, the CDR3 is TGCAGTGCTAGTACTAGCGGGAGGGAGGATACGCAGTATTTT. It yields the protein CSASTSGREDTQYF.